The present TCR beta chain was sequenced within a study of cytotoxic CD8 clonotypes in ibrutinib-treated CLL. The method was immunoSEQ multiplex PCR; TCRdb's version includes in-frame clones alone and lacks a portion of them. The sample holds 33,000 or so clones, approximately 45% seen once. Sequenced material: PBMCs, taken before ibrutinib treatment. This receptor was taken from a human donor with chronic lymphocytic leukemia.

The CDR3 reads CSVEESYEQYF. CDR3 bases: TGCAGCGTTGAAGAATCCTACGAGCAGTACTTC. V usage is TRBV29-1 and J usage is TRBJ2-7; D not certain. This CDR3 contains 11 residues. CDR1 SQVTM and CDR2 ANQGSEA come from the germline V gene. Between the trimmed V and J ends, which lost 0 bases and 1 base, there was a span of 1 base.